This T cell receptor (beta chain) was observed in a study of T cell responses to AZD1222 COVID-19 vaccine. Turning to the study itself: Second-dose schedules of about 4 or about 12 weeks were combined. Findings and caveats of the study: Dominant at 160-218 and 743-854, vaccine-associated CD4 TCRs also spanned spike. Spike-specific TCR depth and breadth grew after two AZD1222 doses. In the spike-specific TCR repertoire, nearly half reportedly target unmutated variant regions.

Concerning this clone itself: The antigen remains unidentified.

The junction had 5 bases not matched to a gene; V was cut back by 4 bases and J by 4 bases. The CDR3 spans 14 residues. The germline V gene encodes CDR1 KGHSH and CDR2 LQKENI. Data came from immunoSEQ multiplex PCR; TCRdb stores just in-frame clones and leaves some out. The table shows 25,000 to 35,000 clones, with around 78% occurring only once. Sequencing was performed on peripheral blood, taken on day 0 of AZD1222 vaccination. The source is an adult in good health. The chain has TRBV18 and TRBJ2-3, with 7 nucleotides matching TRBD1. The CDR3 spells CASSRDRDADTQYF. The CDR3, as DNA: TGTGCCAGCTCACGAGACAGGGACGCAGATACGCAGTATTTT.